This T cell receptor (beta chain) appears in the sequencing data of a study of monozygotic twins with inflammatory bowel disease. The study's findings and limits: IBD patients exhibited fewer clonotypes shared with other individuals than healthy twins, particularly with disease activity. Healthy co-twins had higher TCRbeta inverse Simpson diversity than their IBD twins.

CDR3 length: 15 amino acids. Germline CDR1 reads MGHRA; CDR2 reads YSYEKL. Comments on this clonotype: Its antigen is still unknown.

TCRdb reanalyzed the 5' RACE reads and collapses them to one entry per CDR3 protein, without DNA. This sample's table reports 350,000 to 500,000 distinct CDR3 sequences. The source is a human donor with ulcerative colitis or Crohn's disease, or a healthy co-twin of an affected twin (not recorded which). V is TRBV4-1 and J is TRBJ1-2; absent DNA, TCRdb's TRBD1 call cannot be checked. Input material: blood. CDR3 in amino acids: CASSQEKSGFSGYTF.